This T cell receptor (beta chain) was identified in a study of Ad26.COV2.S vaccination and SARS-CoV-2 variants. Overall study context: Participants got Ad26.COV2.S intramuscularly, once or twice 56 days apart. General study points: TCR breadth and depth estimates may have understated total T cell responses.

J lost 9 bases, V lost 1 base, and 12 bases had no gene match. The CDR3 has 17 amino acids. CDR1 is MNHEY and CDR2 is SMNVEV in the germline V gene (reference sequence). Treatment reported: some 20 received Ad26.COV2.S at low or high dose, single or two shots; a few received placebo; per-sample allocation not given. The investigators took samples on day 63 after the first vaccine or placebo injection. An Ad26 vector expressing Wuhan-strain SARS-CoV-2 spike constituted the vaccine. With respect to this clone: Its matching antigen is unknown.

Produced via immunoSEQ multiplex PCR; TCRdb's table is partial and in-frame only. This table has about 680,000 clones, roughly 90% appearing once. The material sequenced was peripheral blood, taken in a trial of Ad26.COV2.S vaccine versus placebo. This sequence originates from a person aged 18 to 65 who received the Ad26.COV2.S COVID-19 vaccine or a placebo. The rearrangement joins TRBV27 to TRBJ1-6; 7 bases fit TRBD1. The chain's CDR3 is CASSLWVRGSMGSPLHF. CDR3 coding DNA: TGTGCCAGCAGTTTATGGGTCAGGGGGTCGATGGGTTCACCCCTCCACTTT.